This T cell receptor beta chain appears in the sequencing data of a study of blood T cell repertoires in COVID-19 (dated by TCRdb to 2020 to 2021). About the investigation overall: Samples covering the acute and convalescent phases of COVID-19 were provided by collaborators in the United States, Italy and Spain. Where HLA class I and class II types were available, the types were taken from metadata supplied by the sample provider, not from assay-based typing. The repertoires were released in a freely available public database meant as a resource for research on the immune response to SARS-CoV-2. The prospective study material was composed of cDNA or gDNA derived from T cells, B-cell-depleted T cells, or PBMCs. The samples were drawn from two sources: the first 160 participants of the ongoing ImmuneRACE study, and 950 to 1,500 subjects contributed by 6 global collaborators. A de-identified subject ID, COVID-19 status, age in years and sex were almost always included in the sample metadata. The dataset comprised deeply sampled blood TCRbeta repertoires from subjects exposed to, actively infected with, or recovered from COVID-19.

In the prospective study, participants were roughly 18 to 100 years old, resided in about two dozen geographic areas of the United States, and were enrolled through a virtual design. In the prospective study, cohorts were assigned on the basis of participant-reported clinical history obtained from a screening survey and a study questionnaire. For ImmuneRACE Cohort 3, a participant was defined as recovered based on two consecutive negative NP/OP PCR tests, clearance by a healthcare professional, or resolution of symptoms. In the prospective study, mobile phlebotomists collected whole blood, serum and a nasopharyngeal or oropharyngeal swab from each participant. Participants in the prospective study had the option to provide additional blood draws and questionnaires over a 2-month period. Blood samples from the prospective study were shipped frozen or at room temperature prior to DNA extraction.

CDR1 and CDR2 are drawn from the germline V gene: SGHNT, YENEEA. From V the trimming removes 5 bases and from J it removes 5 bases, while the gene matches leave 10 bases of the junction unaccounted for. Spanning cysteine to phenylalanine, the CDR3 consists of 15 amino acids. Of the read, only the CDR3 DNA is kept; its 45 bases are in frame from base 1. Results and caveats for the whole study, not just this receptor: The amount of clinical and demographic metadata varied by source and participant and was provided uncurated.

With respect to this clone: Its binding antigen is unknown. No base quality values were provided; no much bigger clone lies one nucleotide off.

TCRbeta CDR3 regions were amplified from genomic DNA by means of the immunoSEQ Assay, a bias-controlled multiplex PCR. The authors' analysis ran thus. The number of nucleated cells in each sample was estimated from the amplification of reference gene primers within the assay. To quantify the absolute abundance of each unique TCRbeta CDR3 rearrangement, sequence reads were collapsed and filtered. For each sample, productive Simpson clonality was calculated by taking the square root of Simpson's diversity index across productive rearrangements. The clones in this table, taken by TCRdb from immuneACCESS, are in-frame only. Not every clone is retained; where verified, under half of the shortfall comes from an unresolved V gene, and the cause of the rest is unknown. That table is the source of V, J and clone size, and D and trimming were worked out from the DNA. This sample gives about 180,000 clones in total; approximately 89% of them show up just once. The ten top clones hold more than 5% of the sample.

The clonotype originates from a man aged 40-55 years who had recovered from COVID-19. The chain uses TRBV11-3 and TRBJ2-7, and TRBD1 matches 9 of the central bases. The sequenced material came from PBMCs or T cells enriched from blood (not recorded which). The CDR3 here reads CASSPGDRVTHEQYF. The nucleotide sequence is given as TGTGCCAGCAGCCCCGGGGACAGGGTAACTCACGAGCAGTACTTC.